Presented here are 5 T cell receptor beta chains from one specimen sequenced in a study of T cells after yellow fever vaccination. One entry per CDR3 protein, called by TCRdb with MiXCR from the 5' RACE reads. This repertoire shows hundreds of thousands of distinct CDR3 sequences, roughly 8.4% found once; its top ten account for approximately 16%. The specimen was PBMCs, collected approximately 40 days after the first yellow fever vaccination. Receptor source: a young man who received the YFV17D yellow fever vaccine.

This clonotype was recorded many times. The chain carries TRBV9 and TRBJ1-6; D is uncertain. The CDR3 totals 15 residues. V was cut by 3 bases and J by 10 bases, with 17 bases left in between. CDR1 and CDR2 from the germline V gene are SGDLS and YYNGEE. The CDR3 DNA follows: TGTGCCAGCAGCGGTGAAGGTACGGGTCGGTCACCCCTCCACTTT. This translates into CASSGEGTGRSPLHF.

Many counts were recorded for this clonotype. V is TRBV5-1 and J is TRBJ2-5; D is possibly TRBD1 (5 bases). The CDR3 extends over 14 amino acids. Trimming removed 1 base at V and 4 bases at J, with 11 bases between. Germline V lookup: CDR1 SGHRS, CDR2 YFSETQ. The CDR3 reads CASSLTLQGETQYF. For the CDR3, the DNA is TGCGCCAGCAGCTTGACCCTCCAGGGAGAGACCCAGTACTTC.

This clonotype was seen a few times. The chain combines TRBV7-2 with TRBJ2-1; possibly TRBD2 for D (6 bases). The germline gives CDR1 SGHTA, CDR2 FQGNSA. The CDR3 runs 15 residues. The germline V and J ends were trimmed by 3 bases and 2 bases, with 11 bases remaining between them. CDR3 nucleotides: TGTGCCAGCAGCTTGGGTAGCGGCCCCTACAATGAGCAGTTCTTC. This gives the protein CASSLGSGPYNEQFF.

The chain couples TRBV11-2 to TRBJ2-3; 7 positions match TRBD1. The CDR3 spans 14 residues. V lost 2 bases, J lost 4 bases, and 3 bases stayed unmatched. CDR1 and CDR2 from the germline V gene are SGHAT and FQNNGV. CDR3 sequence reads: CASSLPQGADTQYF. As DNA, the CDR3 is TGTGCCAGCAGCTTACCCCAGGGGGCAGATACGCAGTATTTT.

This clonotype was recorded a few times. The rearrangement links TRBV12-3 or TRBV12-4 to TRBJ1-1; D perhaps matches TRBD1 (5 bases). This CDR3 has 13 amino acids. The V end lost 7 bases, the J end lost 6 bases, and 15 bases lay between the germline ends. The CDR3: CASKSVEGAEAFF. The CDR3, as DNA: TGTGCCAGCAAGTCGGTAGAAGGGGCTGAAGCTTTCTTT.